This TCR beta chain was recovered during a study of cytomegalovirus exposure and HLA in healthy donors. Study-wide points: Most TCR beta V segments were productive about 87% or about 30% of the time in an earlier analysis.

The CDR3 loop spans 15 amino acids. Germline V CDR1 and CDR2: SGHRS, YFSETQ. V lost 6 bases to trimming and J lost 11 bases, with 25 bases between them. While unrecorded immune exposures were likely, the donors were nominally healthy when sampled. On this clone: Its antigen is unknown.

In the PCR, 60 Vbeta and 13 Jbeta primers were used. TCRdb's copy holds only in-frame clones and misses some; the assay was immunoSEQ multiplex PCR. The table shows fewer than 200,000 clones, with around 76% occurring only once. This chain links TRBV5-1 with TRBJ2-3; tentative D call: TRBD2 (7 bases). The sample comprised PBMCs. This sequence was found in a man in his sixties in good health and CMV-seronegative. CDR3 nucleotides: TGCGCCAGCACCATTACAGGAGGGGGGGAAGAGGGGCAGTATTTT. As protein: CASTITGGGEEGQYF.